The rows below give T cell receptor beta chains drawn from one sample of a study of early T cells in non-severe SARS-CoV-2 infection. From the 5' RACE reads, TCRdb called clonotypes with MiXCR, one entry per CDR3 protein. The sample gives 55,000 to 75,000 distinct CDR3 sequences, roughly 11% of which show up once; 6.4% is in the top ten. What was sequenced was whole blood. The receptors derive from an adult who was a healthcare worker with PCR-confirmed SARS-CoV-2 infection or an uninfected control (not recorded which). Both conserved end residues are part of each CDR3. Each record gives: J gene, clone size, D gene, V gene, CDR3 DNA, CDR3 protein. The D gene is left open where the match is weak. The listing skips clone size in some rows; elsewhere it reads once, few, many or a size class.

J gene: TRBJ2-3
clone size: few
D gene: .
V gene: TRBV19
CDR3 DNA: TGTGCCAGTAGTATTAACAGGAACACAGATACGCAGTATTTT
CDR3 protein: CASSINRNTDTQYF

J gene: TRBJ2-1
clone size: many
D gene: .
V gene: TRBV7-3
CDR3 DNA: TGTGCCAGCAGCTTAGGCGGGGCGAACAATGAGCAGTTCTTC
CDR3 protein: CASSLGGANNEQFF

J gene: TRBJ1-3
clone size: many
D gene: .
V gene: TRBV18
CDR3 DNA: TGTGCCAGCTCACCCAAAGGAAACACCATATATTTT
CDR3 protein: CASSPKGNTIYF

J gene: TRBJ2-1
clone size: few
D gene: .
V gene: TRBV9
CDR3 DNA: TGTGCCAGCAGCGTAGAAGGGCAGACCTACAATGAGCAGTTCTTC
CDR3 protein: CASSVEGQTYNEQFF

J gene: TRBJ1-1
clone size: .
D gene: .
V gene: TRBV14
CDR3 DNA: TGTGCCAGCAGCCCGCAGGTGAGGACTGAAGCTTTCTTT
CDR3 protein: CASSPQVRTEAFF

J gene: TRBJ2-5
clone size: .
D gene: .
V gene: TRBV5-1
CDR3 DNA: TGCGCCAGCAGCTTGGGACCAGGGCCCCAAGAGACCCAGTACTTC
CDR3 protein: CASSLGPGPQETQYF

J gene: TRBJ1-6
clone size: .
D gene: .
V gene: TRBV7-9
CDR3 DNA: TGTGCCAGCAGCTTCCAGGGTGTGAATTCACCCCTCCACTTT
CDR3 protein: CASSFQGVNSPLHF

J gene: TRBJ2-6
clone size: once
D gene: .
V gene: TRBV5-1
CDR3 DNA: TGCGCCAGCAGCTTGCCCCAGGGTACCTCTGGGGCCAACGTCCTGACTTTC
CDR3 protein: CASSLPQGTSGANVLTF

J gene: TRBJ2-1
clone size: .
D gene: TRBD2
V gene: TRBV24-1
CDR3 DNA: TGTGCCACCAGTGATTTGAGCGGGACTTCCTACAATGAGCAGTTCTTC
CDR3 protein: CATSDLSGTSYNEQFF

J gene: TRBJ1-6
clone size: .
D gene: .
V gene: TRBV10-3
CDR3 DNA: TGTGCCATCAGTGAGGATCCAGGGTCTAAGTCACCCCTCCACTTT
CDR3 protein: CAISEDPGSKSPLHF

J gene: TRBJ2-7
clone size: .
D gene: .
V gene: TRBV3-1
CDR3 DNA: TGTGCCAGCAGCCCGACGAGGGGCCGAACCTACGAGCAGTACTTC
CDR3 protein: CASSPTRGRTYEQYF

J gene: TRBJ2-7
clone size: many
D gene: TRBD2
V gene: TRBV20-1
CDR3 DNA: TGCAGTGCTAGAGATCCTCTAGCGGGGTACACTCGTTCCTACGAGCAGTACTTC
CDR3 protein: CSARDPLAGYTRSYEQYF

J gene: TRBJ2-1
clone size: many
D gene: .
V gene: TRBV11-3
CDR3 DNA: TGTGCCAGCAGCCTTACTCCCGACGGCGAGCAGTTCTTC
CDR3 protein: CASSLTPDGEQFF

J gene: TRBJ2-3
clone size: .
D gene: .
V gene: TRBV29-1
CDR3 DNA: TGCAGCGAAACTAGAATGGCGAATACGCAGTATTTT
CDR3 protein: CSETRMANTQYF

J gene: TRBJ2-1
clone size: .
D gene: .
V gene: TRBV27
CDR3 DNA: TGTGCCTCCTCACAGGGAAAATCCTACAATGAGCAGTTCTTC
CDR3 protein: CASSQGKSYNEQFF

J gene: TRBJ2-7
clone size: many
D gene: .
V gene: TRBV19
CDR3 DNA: TGTGCCAGTAGTATAATTCATACCCTGAACTACGAGCAGTACTTC
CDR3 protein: CASSIIHTLNYEQYF

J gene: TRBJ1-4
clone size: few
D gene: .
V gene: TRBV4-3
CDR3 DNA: TGCGCCAGCAGCCAAGATCGTCTTACAACTGGCGGGGAAAAACTGTTTTTT
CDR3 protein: CASSQDRLTTGGEKLFF

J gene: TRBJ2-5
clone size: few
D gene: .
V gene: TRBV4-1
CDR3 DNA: TGCGCCAGCAGCCAGGGACCGAAAGAGACCCAGTACTTC
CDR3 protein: CASSQGPKETQYF

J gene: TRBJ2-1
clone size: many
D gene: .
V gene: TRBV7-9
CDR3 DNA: TGTGCCAGCAGCTACATGTCCGGACAGTTCTTC
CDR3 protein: CASSYMSGQFF

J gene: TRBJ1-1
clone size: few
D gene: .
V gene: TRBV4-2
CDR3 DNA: TGTGCCAGCAGCCAAGGTGTGATCGGGGACACTGAAGCTTTCTTT
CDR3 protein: CASSQGVIGDTEAFF

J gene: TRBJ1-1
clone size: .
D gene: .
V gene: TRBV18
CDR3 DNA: TGTGCCAGCTCACCACCAGGGACAAGGAACACTGAAGCTTTCTTT
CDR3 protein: CASSPPGTRNTEAFF

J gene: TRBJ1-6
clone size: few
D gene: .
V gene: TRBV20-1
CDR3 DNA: TGCAGTGCTCGCCCAGGGAATTCACCCCTCCACTTT
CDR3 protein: CSARPGNSPLHF

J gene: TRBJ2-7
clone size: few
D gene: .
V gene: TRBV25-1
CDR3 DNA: TGTGCCAGCATTCAGAACTACTACGAGCAGTACTTC
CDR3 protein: CASIQNYYEQYF

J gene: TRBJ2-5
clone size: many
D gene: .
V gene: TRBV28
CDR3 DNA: TGTGCCAGCGGTTGGGATGAGGAGACCCAGTACTTC
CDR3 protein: CASGWDEETQYF

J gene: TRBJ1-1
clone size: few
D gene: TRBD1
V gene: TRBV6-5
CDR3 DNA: TGTGCCAGCAGTTACCGACAGGGACCTGAAGCTTTCTTT
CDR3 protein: CASSYRQGPEAFF

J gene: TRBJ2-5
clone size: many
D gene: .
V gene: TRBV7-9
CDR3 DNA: TGTGCCAGCAGGAGTAGTCAAGAGACCCAGTACTTC
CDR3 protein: CASRSSQETQYF

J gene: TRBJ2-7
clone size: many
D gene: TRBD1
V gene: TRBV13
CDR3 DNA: TGTGCCAGCAGCTCCTCAGACAGGGAGATCGTCCACGAGCAGTACTTC
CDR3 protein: CASSSSDREIVHEQYF

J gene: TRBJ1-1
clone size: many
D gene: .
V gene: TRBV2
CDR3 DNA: TGTGCCAGCAGTGAAGCGTATGGGGAAGCTTTCTTT
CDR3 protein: CASSEAYGEAFF

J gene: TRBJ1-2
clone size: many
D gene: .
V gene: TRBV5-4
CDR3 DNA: TGTGCCAGCAGCACCTCATCCGGGACGGCCTATGGCTACACCTTC
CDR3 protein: CASSTSSGTAYGYTF

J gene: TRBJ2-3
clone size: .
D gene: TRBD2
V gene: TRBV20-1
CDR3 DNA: TGCAGCGCGGGGGGGCCCACAGATACGCAGTATTTT
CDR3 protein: CSAGGPTDTQYF

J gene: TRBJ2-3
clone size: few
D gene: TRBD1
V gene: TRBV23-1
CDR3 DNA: TGCGCCAGCAGTCACCGGGACAGGGGGCAAGATACGCAGTATTTT
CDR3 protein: CASSHRDRGQDTQYF

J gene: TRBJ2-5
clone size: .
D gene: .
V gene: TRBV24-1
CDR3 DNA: TGTGCCACCAGTGATCACCGGTTCCAAGAGACCCAGTACTTC
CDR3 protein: CATSDHRFQETQYF

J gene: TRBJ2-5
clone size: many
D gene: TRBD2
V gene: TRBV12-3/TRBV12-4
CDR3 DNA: TGTGCCAGCAGTTTTAACCGGATACTAGCGGGAGGTAAAGAGACCCAGTACTTC
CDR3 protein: CASSFNRILAGGKETQYF

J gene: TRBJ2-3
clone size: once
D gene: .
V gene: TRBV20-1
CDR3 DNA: TGCAGTGCTAGTTTGGCTAGCTTAGATACGCAGTATTTT
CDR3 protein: CSASLASLDTQYF

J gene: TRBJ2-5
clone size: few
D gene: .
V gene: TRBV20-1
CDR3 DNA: TGCAGTGCTTTTCGGGAGATGAGAGAGACCCAGTACTTC
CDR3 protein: CSAFREMRETQYF

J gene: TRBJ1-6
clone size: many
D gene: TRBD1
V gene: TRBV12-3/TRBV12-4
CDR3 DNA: TGTGCCAGCAGTTTTTTAAACAGGGGAGGTTCACCCCTCCACTTT
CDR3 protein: CASSFLNRGGSPLHF

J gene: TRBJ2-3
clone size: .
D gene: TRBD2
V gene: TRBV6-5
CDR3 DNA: TGTGCCAGCAGTTACACGACCGGACTAGAACAGTATTTT
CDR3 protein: CASSYTTGLEQYF

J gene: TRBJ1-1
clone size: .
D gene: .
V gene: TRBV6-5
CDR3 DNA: TGTGCCAGCCGGCTATTCGGGAACACTGAAGTTTTCTTT
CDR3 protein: CASRLFGNTEVFF

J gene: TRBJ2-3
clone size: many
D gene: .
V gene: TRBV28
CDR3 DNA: TGTGCCAGCAGGGGCGGAAAGCATACGCAGTATTTT
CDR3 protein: CASRGGKHTQYF

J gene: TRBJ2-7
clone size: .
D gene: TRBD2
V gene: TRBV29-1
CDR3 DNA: TGCAGCGTTGAATACCGGGAGGACGGCTACGAGCAGTACTTC
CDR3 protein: CSVEYREDGYEQYF